Listed here are 30 T cell receptor beta chains from one sample, sequenced in a study of control samples from healthy donors and cancer patients. Only in-frame clones appear in the TCRdb table, and some are missing; sequencing was by immunoSEQ multiplex PCR. The sample contains 150,000 to 200,000 clones, about nine tenths of which appear only once. Sequencing used blood. These receptor sequences come from a woman aged 30 to 39 in good health.

V usage is TRBV18 and J usage is TRBJ1-1; D is undetermined. Germline V gene sequence: CDR1 KGHSH, CDR2 LQKENI. The CDR3 sequence is 12 residues long. Trimming removed 4 bases from V and 1 base from J, with 4 bases in between. For the CDR3, the DNA is TGTGCCAGCTCACGGACGAACACTGAAGCTTTCTTT. Protein product: CASSRTNTEAFF.

The chain uses TRBV27 and TRBJ2-2, with 9 bases fitting TRBD2. This CDR3 has 16 amino acids. J lost 4 bases, V lost 2 bases, and 5 bases had no gene match. The germline V gene has CDR1 MNHEY and CDR2 SMNVEV (reference sequence). This chain's CDR3 is CASSLRAGGPTGELFF. CDR3 coding DNA: TGTGCCAGCAGTTTACGGGCGGGAGGGCCCACCGGGGAGCTGTTTTTT.

The chain recombines TRBV6-5 with TRBJ1-4, with D maybe TRBD1 (6 bases). The CDR3 totals 13 residues. Germline CDR1 is MNHEY and CDR2 is SVGAGI. V gave up 4 bases and J gave up 7 bases, with 10 bases separating them. CDR3 bases: TGTGCCAGCAGTTCCCGGACAGCTGAAAAACTGTTTTTT. Encoded protein: CASSSRTAEKLFF.

The V gene is TRBV7-2, the J gene TRBJ1-5; no clear D gene. CDR1 SGHTA and CDR2 FQGNSA come from the germline V gene. V lost 2 bases and J lost 5, with 10 bases in between. There are 14 residues in the CDR3. The CDR3 sequence is CASSLRASYQPQHF. The CDR3 DNA follows: TGTGCCAGCAGCTTACGGGCGTCCTATCAGCCCCAGCATTTT.

V and J are TRBV5-1 and TRBJ1-1; no definite D call. In germline, CDR1 is SGHRS, CDR2 YFSETQ. The V gene lost 0 bases and the J gene lost 4 bases, with 4 bases spanning the gap. This CDR3 comprises 12 residues. CDR3 sequence reads: CASSLVATEAFF. DNA of the CDR3: TGCGCCAGCAGCTTGGTGGCCACTGAAGCTTTCTTT.

The chain carries TRBV3-1 (or the pseudogene TRBV3-2) and TRBJ2-1; TRBD1 matches 7 bases. The junction had 3 bases not matched to a gene; V was cut back by 1 base and J by 3 bases. The CDR3 contains 15 residues. Germline loops: CDR1 LGHDT, CDR2 YNNKEL (reference sequence). The CDR3, as DNA: TGTGCCAGCAGCCAAGGACAGGGCTACTACAATGAGCAGTTCTTC. As protein: CASSQGQGYYNEQFF.

J is TRBJ2-1 and V is TRBV5-6; a possible D gene is TRBD2 (5 bases). With 4 bases removed from V and 3 bases from J, the gap between germline ends came to 5 bases. CDR1 is SGHDT, CDR2 YYEEEE, per germline. The CDR3 extends over 12 amino acids. CDR3 coding DNA: TGTGCCAGCAGCCGGGACTACAATGAGCAGTTCTTC. Translated, it gives CASSRDYNEQFF.

The CDR3, as DNA: TGTGCCAGCAGTACACTAGCGGGAAACAATGAGCAGTTCTTC. This encodes CASSTLAGNNEQFF. V and J are TRBV6-4 and TRBJ2-1; 10 bases line up with TRBD2. The CDR3 consists of 14 residues. Trimming cost V 5 bases and J 5 bases; bases outside gene matches: 3. CDR1 is MRHNA and CDR2 is SNTAGT in the germline V gene.

The chain uses TRBV7-2 and TRBJ2-7; D gene uncertain. CDR3 length: 14 residues. The V gene's germline CDR1 is SGHTA and CDR2 FQGNSA. Trimming removed 1 base from V and 0 bases from J, with 7 bases in between. The CDR3 spells CASSLEPTSYEQYF. DNA for the CDR3: TGTGCCAGCAGCTTAGAGCCTACCTCCTACGAGCAGTACTTC. The full variable domain, completed using reference TRBV7-2 and TRBJ2-7, is GAGVSQSPSNKVTEKGKDVELRCDPISGHTALYWYRQSLGQGLEFLIYFQGNSAPDKSGLPSDRFSAERTGGSVSTLTIQRTQQEDSAVYLCASSLEPTSYEQYFGPGTRLTVT.

In regard to this clone: Within the sample, other DNA sequences also encode this same CDR3. The gene calls are TRBV6-5 and TRBJ1-5; TRBD1 matches at 8 bases. The CDR3 runs 12 residues. Losses at the gene ends were 6 bases for V and 5 bases for J; bases not matched to a gene: 0. The germline gives CDR1 MNHEY, CDR2 SVGAGI. In nucleotides, the CDR3 is TGTGCCAGCAGACAGGGGGATCAGCCCCAGCATTTT. Its protein is CASRQGDQPQHF.

The V call is TRBV19, the J call TRBJ2-7, with TRBD1 matching over 9 bases. The CDR3 has 15 amino acids. The V segment lost 5 bases and the J segment 3 bases; nucleotides outside the gene matches: 8. Germline V gene sequence: CDR1 LNHDA, CDR2 SQIVND (reference sequence). The CDR3 reads CASSPHDRGIYEQYF. Here the CDR3 DNA reads TGTGCCAGTAGTCCCCACGACAGGGGGATCTACGAGCAGTACTTC.

This chain links TRBV7-6 with TRBJ2-1, with 7 bases aligning to TRBD2. Germline-derived CDR1 and CDR2 are SGHVS and FNYEAQ. The CDR3 length is 15 residues. Trimming cost V 5 bases and J 0 bases; bases outside gene matches: 4. Written as DNA, the CDR3 is TGTGCCAGCAGCCCCCAGCGGGGCTCCTACAATGAGCAGTTCTTC. The encoded protein is CASSPQRGSYNEQFF.

The chain carries TRBV29-1 and TRBJ2-3; a weak D match, TRBD1 (5 bases). The CDR3 covers 14 residues. Trimming left V 3 bases short and J 4 bases short, with 14 bases between. CDR1 and CDR2 (germline): SQVTM, ANQGSEA. The CDR3 is CSVDLDRGADTQYF. CDR3 DNA: TGCAGCGTTGATTTGGATAGGGGCGCAGATACGCAGTATTTT.

V gene TRBV28 combines with J gene TRBJ2-1; 9 bases line up with TRBD1. Per germline, CDR1 MDHEN and CDR2 SYDVKM. J gave up 5 bases and V 4 bases, and 3 bases lay outside the gene matches. This CDR3 is built from 14 residues. CDR3: CASSSHRGHNEQFF. CDR3 DNA: TGTGCCAGCAGTTCCCACAGGGGGCACAATGAGCAGTTCTTC.

This chain joins TRBV27 and TRBJ1-2, with a tentative D call TRBD1 (5 bases). With 6 bases removed from V and 0 bases from J, the gap between germline ends came to 14 bases. CDR1 MNHEY and CDR2 SMNVEV come from the germline V gene (reference sequence). This CDR3 is 15 amino acids long. The DNA of the CDR3 is TGTGCCAGCAGCCCCCGGGACCCTGCTAACTATGGCTACACCTTC. Encoded protein: CASSPRDPANYGYTF.

The CDR3 DNA reads TGTGCCAGCAGTTACGGAGGGGTGGACACTGAAGCTTTCTTT. It translates to CASSYGGVDTEAFF. The gene calls are TRBV6-5 and TRBJ1-1; TRBD1 is a possible D gene (5 bases). The CDR3 covers 14 residues. Per the germline V gene, CDR1 is MNHEY and CDR2 is SVGAGI. V was trimmed by 2 bases and J by 3 bases, leaving 10 bases between them.

The gene calls are TRBV18 and TRBJ1-2; TRBD1 is a possible D gene (6 bases). The CDR3 covers 14 residues. Per germline, CDR1 KGHSH and CDR2 LQKENI. V dropped 2 bases and J dropped 6 bases, with 13 bases sitting between them. The CDR3: CASSPAGQRDGYTF. CDR3 in DNA: TGTGCCAGCTCACCAGCAGGACAGAGGGATGGCTACACCTTC.

The V gene is TRBV18, the J gene TRBJ1-2, with 7 nucleotides matching TRBD1. The CDR3 runs to 12 residues. CDR1 KGHSH and CDR2 LQKENI come from the germline V gene. With 7 bases clipped from V and 6 bases from J, the junction kept 5 bases outside the gene matches. DNA for the CDR3: TGTGCCAGCTTAGCCCAGGGGGATGGCTACACCTTC. Translation gives CASLAQGDGYTF.

V is TRBV6-6 and J is TRBJ2-7; maybe TRBD1 (7 bases). CDR1 is MNHNY and CDR2 is SVGAGI in the germline V gene (reference sequence). The CDR3 spans 15 residues. Trimming pared 6 bases from V and 4 bases from J, leaving 19 bases between. CDR3 loop: CASSTTTGRGYEQYF. The CDR3 DNA follows: TGTGCCAGCAGCACCACGACAGGGCGGGGATACGAGCAGTACTTC.

The chain is built from TRBV27 and TRBJ1-5; D is undetermined. The germline V gene encodes CDR1 MNHEY and CDR2 SMNVEV (reference sequence). The V end was cut by 2 bases, the J end by 7 bases, with 18 bases between. This CDR3 spans 16 amino acids. The CDR3 bases are TGTGCCAGCAGTTTAAATAGTGGGCGGCGGCCCCAGCCCCAGCATTTT. Its translation is CASSLNSGRRPQPQHF.

The genes are TRBV11-3 and TRBJ2-7; 9 bases fit TRBD1. The CDR3 consists of 14 residues. Germline V CDR1 and CDR2: SGHNT, YENEEA. The V and J ends lost 2 bases and 3 bases, in that order; junction bases with no gene match: 2. CDR3 bases: TGTGCCAGCAGCTTAATGACAGGGGGCTACGAGCAGTACTTC. Protein product: CASSLMTGGYEQYF.

The chain employs TRBV2 and TRBJ1-3; D remains ambiguous. The V gene's germline CDR1 is SNHLY and CDR2 FYNNEI. Trimming removed 6 bases at V and 4 bases at J, with 13 bases between. CDR3 length: 14 amino acids. CDR3: CASRGKIFGNTIYF. The CDR3 DNA reads as TGTGCCAGCAGGGGGAAGATCTTCGGAAACACCATATATTTT.

V gene TRBV5-8 combines with J gene TRBJ2-1; 9 positions agree with TRBD1. V lost 9 bases, J lost 8 bases, and 9 bases stayed unmatched. Looked up from germline, CDR1 is SGHTS and CDR2 is YDEGEE. This CDR3 spans 13 amino acids. In DNA form, the CDR3 reads TGTGCCACCAGTTGGACAGGGGCGGATGAGCAGTTCTTC. It specifies CATSWTGADEQFF. Together with reference TRBV5-8 and TRBJ2-1, the CDR3 gives the full variable domain: EAGVTQSPTHLIKTRGQQATLRCSPISGHTSVYWYQQALGLGLQFLLWYDEGEERNRGNFPPRFSGRQFPNYSSELNVNALELEDSALYLCATSWTGADEQFFGPGTRLTVL.

This clone was seen only a few times. The chain carries TRBV14 and TRBJ1-6; no reliable D call. Germline CDR1 is SGHDN and CDR2 is FVKESK. The ends were cut back, 1 base at V and 3 bases at J, with 4 bases in the middle. The CDR3 sequence is 14 residues long. The CDR3, as DNA: TGTGCCAGCAGCCAAGGACGCTATAATTCACCCCTCCACTTT. Its translation: CASSQGRYNSPLHF.

This chain connects TRBV10-3 to TRBJ1-2; 8 bases are shared with TRBD1. This CDR3 has 12 residues. Germline CDR1 and CDR2: ENHRY and SYGVKD. V shed 7 bases, J shed 8 bases, and the junction held 6 bases outside the gene matches. CDR3 amino acids: CAINGQGEGYTF. CDR3 DNA sequence: TGTGCCATCAACGGACAGGGCGAAGGCTACACCTTC.

The rearrangement joins TRBV5-6 to TRBJ2-1; 16 bases agree with TRBD2. The germline gives CDR1 SGHDT, CDR2 YYEEEE. CDR3 length: 15 amino acids. Germline trimming cut 4 bases from V and 7 bases from J; bases unmatched to any gene: 2. The CDR3 nucleotides read TGTGCCAGCAGCGGGACTAGCGGGAGGGGGAATGAGCAGTTCTTC. It translates to CASSGTSGRGNEQFF.

The chain recombines TRBV10-1 with TRBJ2-2, with TRBD2 matching 7 bases. The CDR3 sequence is 13 residues long. The V segment lost 4 bases and the J segment 5 bases; nucleotides outside the gene matches: 1. Germline CDR1 is WNHNN and CDR2 is SYGVQD (reference sequence). The CDR3 nucleotides read TGCGCCAGCAGTGGGACTAGGACCGGGGAGCTGTTTTTT. This sequence encodes CASSGTRTGELFF.

This clone is a singleton in its sample. The chain combines TRBV4-2 with TRBJ1-5; TRBD1 aligns across 9 bases. The trim removed 4 bases at V and 5 bases at J, leaving 3 bases unmatched. The CDR3 is 14 residues long. The germline gives CDR1 LGHNA, CDR2 YNFKEQ. The CDR3 DNA follows: TGTGCCAGCAGCCGACAGGGGGAAGATCAGCCCCAGCATTTT. Its translation: CASSRQGEDQPQHF.

The chain recombines TRBV7-2 with TRBJ2-1; no reliable D call. CDR1 SGHTA and CDR2 FQGNSA come from the germline V gene. The V end lost 3 bases, the J end lost 6 bases, and 9 bases lay between the germline ends. The CDR3 loop spans 13 amino acids. This chain's CDR3 is CASSFSPSNEQFF. The CDR3 nucleotides read TGTGCCAGCAGCTTCTCCCCTAGCAATGAGCAGTTCTTC. The variable domain in full, with the rest retrieved from reference TRBV7-2 and TRBJ2-1, is GAGVSQSPSNKVTEKGKDVELRCDPISGHTALYWYRQSLGQGLEFLIYFQGNSAPDKSGLPSDRFSAERTGGSVSTLTIQRTQQEDSAVYLCASSFSPSNEQFFGPGTRLTVL.

This rearrangement joins TRBV7-9 to TRBJ1-4; 9 bases line up with TRBD1. The CDR3 is 15 amino acids. With V trimmed by 5 bases and J by 3 bases, 4 bases remained unmatched. Germline assignment: CDR1 SEHNR and CDR2 FQNEAQ (reference sequence). The CDR3 DNA sequence: TGTGCCAGCAGCCTCAGGACAGGGGCTAATGAAAAACTGTTTTTT. Encoded protein: CASSLRTGANEKLFF.